These 3 T cell receptor beta chains were sequenced from one sample in a study of response to subunit inactivated influenza vaccine. TCRdb recomputed calls from the RT-PCR reads with MiXCR, one row per CDR3 protein. Of approximately 520,000 distinct CDR3 sequences listed, 16% are singletons. Sequenced material: CD4+ T cells sorted from PBMCs, taken roughly 24 months after vaccination. These receptor sequences come from a man aged 45-69 years who received an inactivated influenza vaccine.

This clonotype was picked up a small number of times. The J gene is TRBJ2-3, the V gene TRBV3-1, with D possibly TRBD1 on 5 matching bases. V lost 0 bases and J 4 bases, leaving 14 bases between the germline ends. The germline CDR1 and CDR2 sequences are LGHDT and YNNKEL (reference sequence). The CDR3 totals 16 residues. The CDR3 loop is CASSQDLRMGPDTQYF. The CDR3 region has the DNA TGTGCCAGCAGCCAAGACCTCAGGATGGGGCCAGATACGCAGTATTTT.

The chain couples TRBV10-3 to TRBJ2-7; 15 bases fit TRBD2. The V gene's germline CDR1 is ENHRY and CDR2 SYGVKD. The junction had 9 bases not matched to a gene; V was cut back by 10 bases and J by 2 bases. CDR3 length equals 16 residues. CDR3 nucleotides: TGTGCCACCTCCGGGACTAGCGGGAGGCCGACCTACGAGCAGTACTTC. Residues: CATSGTSGRPTYEQYF.

This clonotype was recorded a few times. This chain connects TRBV6-1 to TRBJ2-3, with D tentatively TRBD2 (5 bases). Germline CDR1 MNHNS, CDR2 SASEGT. This CDR3 is built from 14 residues. The V end was cut by 4 bases, the J end by 6 bases, with 14 bases between. CDR3 sequence: CASSAGLLYDTQYF. The CDR3 nucleotides are TGTGCCAGCAGTGCCGGACTTTTATATGATACGCAGTATTTT.